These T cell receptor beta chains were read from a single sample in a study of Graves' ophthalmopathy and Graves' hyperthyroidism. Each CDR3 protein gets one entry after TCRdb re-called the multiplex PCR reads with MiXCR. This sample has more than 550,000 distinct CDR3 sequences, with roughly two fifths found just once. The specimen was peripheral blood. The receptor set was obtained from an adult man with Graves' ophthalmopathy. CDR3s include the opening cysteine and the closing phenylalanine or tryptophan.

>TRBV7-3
CASSQHPRDTNTGELFF
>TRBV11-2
CASSPLGQGGSPLHF
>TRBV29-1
CSVTRTGEAFF
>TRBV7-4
CASSPRSGGETQYF
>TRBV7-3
CASSPQSQGGGELFF
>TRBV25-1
CASSEPHGGAKETQYF
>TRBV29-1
CSVALTGTDQETQYF
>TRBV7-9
CASSSRDRGDTGELFF
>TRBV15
CATSGPQGAETEAFF
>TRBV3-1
CASSQEEGYGNYEQYF
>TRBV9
CASSGSGVMQPQHF
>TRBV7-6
CASSSHPKRTGELFF
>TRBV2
CASSSRQGMGQFF
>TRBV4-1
CASSQANVGQGYGYTF
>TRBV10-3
CASSITGGANTEAFF
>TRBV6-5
CASSQASNEKLFF
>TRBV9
CASSAPDREYTEAFF
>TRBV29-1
CSVVGGRATFETQYF
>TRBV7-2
CASSFMRDKINYGYTF
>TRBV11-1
CASSLSSRGLSGNTIYF
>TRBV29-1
CSVNFQGGMGTQYF
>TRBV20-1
CSAPTGGYEQYF
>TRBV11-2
CASAWTSGNNEQFF
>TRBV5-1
CASSLGDRPISNEKLFF
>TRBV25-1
CASSEGQGSSYNSPLHF
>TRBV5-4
CASSLYSMASTNEKLFF
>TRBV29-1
CSVYPGPLTDTQYF
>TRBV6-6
CASSYGGLAGVIDEQYF
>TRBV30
CAWSVVRYEQYF
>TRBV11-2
CASSGGTGWQETQYF
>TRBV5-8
CASSFVGTGISQEQYF
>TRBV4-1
CASSQDTGATSGNTIYF
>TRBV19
CAWSRRAYSNQPQHF
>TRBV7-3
CASSAGQGNTIYF
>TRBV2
CASSLNLAGTVQNTEAFF
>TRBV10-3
CAIRGGGSYEQYF
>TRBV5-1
CASSLAGTSPNSPLHF
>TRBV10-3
CAISVRDSPLHF
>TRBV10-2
CASRPGQTTDTQYF
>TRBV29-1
CSVELGTGSTEAFF
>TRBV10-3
CAITGVGNTIYF
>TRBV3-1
CASSRLRQGTEAFF
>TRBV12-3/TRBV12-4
CASSSLAGSAGELFF
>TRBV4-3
CASSLGAGGVGNQPQHF
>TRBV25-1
CASSDPRGSIEKLFF
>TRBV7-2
CASSLGGGASYEQYF
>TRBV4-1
CASSQVKGNSPLHF
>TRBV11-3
CASSSPGTTPQETQYF
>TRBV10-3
CAISEQGLSQPQHF
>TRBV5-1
CASSIREVAWNTGELFF
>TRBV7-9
CASSFEGSPLHF
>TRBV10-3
CASAPPGLPYGYTF
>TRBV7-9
CASSSGTPSIEAFF
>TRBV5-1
CASSPGTSGIYEQYF
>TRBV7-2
CASSLAAGSEAFF
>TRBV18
CASSQGSNEQYF
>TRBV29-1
CSLGLAGTAFF
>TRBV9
CASSVGLGNSGNTIYF
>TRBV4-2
CASSRSSGTGTYEQYF